The 18 T cell receptor beta chains listed next were all sequenced from one sample in a study of blood T cell repertoires in COVID-19. Using immunoSEQ multiplex PCR, the repertoire was profiled, and TCRdb retains in-frame clones only, with some absent. The sample shows 120,000 or so clones, approximately 87% of them seen only once. The sequenced material came from peripheral blood. These receptors came from a man aged 45-60 years with acute or convalescent COVID-19.

The chain couples TRBV7-9 to TRBJ1-4; unclear D gene. Germline assignment: CDR1 SEHNR and CDR2 FQNEAQ (reference sequence). The V gene lost 3 bases and the J gene lost 0 bases, with 5 bases spanning the gap. The CDR3 loop spans 14 amino acids. The CDR3: CASSFVTTNEKLFF. CDR3 sequence (DNA): TGTGCCAGCAGCTTTGTCACAACTAATGAAAAACTGTTTTTT.

The chain employs TRBV2 and TRBJ2-3, with TRBD2 as a possible D gene (7 bases). The CDR3 sequence is 15 residues long. The germline V gene has CDR1 SNHLY and CDR2 FYNNEI. V lost 6 bases to trimming and J lost 6 bases, with 19 bases between them. CDR3 nucleotides: TGTGCCAGCAGCAGACTTGGGGGGGCACGGGATACGCAGTATTTT. As protein: CASSRLGGARDTQYF.

The gene calls are TRBV11-2 and TRBJ2-1; possible D gene TRBD2, 6 bases. Looked up from germline, CDR1 is SGHAT and CDR2 is FQNNGV. This CDR3 has 15 amino acids. V shed 3 bases and J shed 5 bases, with 14 bases lying between them. DNA of the CDR3: TGTGCCAGCAGCTTGCTGGGAGGATGGGACAATGAGCAGTTCTTC. This sequence encodes CASSLLGGWDNEQFF.

The rearrangement links TRBV2 to TRBJ2-3; no clear D gene. CDR1 is SNHLY and CDR2 is FYNNEI in the germline V gene. V shed 0 bases and J shed 6 bases, with 4 bases lying between them. The CDR3 length is 12 residues. This chain's CDR3 is CASSEAPDTQYF. CDR3 coding DNA: TGTGCCAGCAGTGAAGCCCCGGATACGCAGTATTTT.

The rearrangement uses TRBV29-1 and TRBJ1-2, with D perhaps matching TRBD1 (5 bases). Germline CDR1 reads SQVTM; CDR2 reads ANQGSEA. V lost 7 bases, J lost 8 bases, and 20 bases lay in between. This CDR3 region has 13 residues. The chain's CDR3 is CSAGFVGSVGYTF. The CDR3 DNA sequence: TGCAGCGCAGGGTTCGTGGGGAGTGTCGGCTACACCTTC.

The chain is built from TRBV11-2 and TRBJ1-4; 9 nucleotides line up with TRBD1. Trimming cost V 6 bases and J 8 bases; bases outside gene matches: 7. The germline CDR1 and CDR2 sequences are SGHAT and FQNNGV. The CDR3 length is 14 residues. The CDR3 coding sequence is TGTGCCAGCAGGGTGGGACAGGGAAAAGAAAAACTGTTTTTT. Its translation: CASRVGQGKEKLFF.

This clone has a handful of counts. The chain recombines TRBV6-5 with TRBJ2-7; tentatively, D is TRBD2 (5 bases). This CDR3 has 15 amino acids. Germline values: CDR1 MNHEY, CDR2 SVGAGI. Trimming took off 6 bases at V and 2 bases at J, with 17 bases between the two ends. In DNA form, the CDR3 reads TGTGCCAGCAGCAAATACGGGGAAAAACCCTACGAGCAGTACTTC. As protein: CASSKYGEKPYEQYF.

This clone has just one count. The rearrangement uses TRBV6-1 and TRBJ2-1, with D unresolved. Germline lookup yields CDR1 MNHNS and CDR2 SASEGT. V dropped 0 bases and J dropped 7 bases, with 16 bases sitting between them. The CDR3 has 16 amino acids. Written as DNA, the CDR3 is TGTGCCAGCAGTGAAGCGGGCCAGCAAAGAAGAAATGAGCAGTTCTTC. Protein sequence: CASSEAGQQRRNEQFF.

The V and J genes are TRBV5-6 and TRBJ1-4; D is uncertain. Per the germline V gene, CDR1 is SGHDT and CDR2 is YYEEEE. V lost 0 bases, J lost 2 bases, and 11 bases lay in between. CDR3 length: 16 amino acids. The CDR3 loop reads CASSLGAAPTNEKLFF. The CDR3 nucleotides read TGTGCCAGCAGCTTGGGGGCAGCACCTACTAATGAAAAACTGTTTTTT.

A few counts support this clone. V gene TRBV11-2 combines with J gene TRBJ1-1; D remains ambiguous. The CDR3 is made up of 13 amino acids. CDR1 is SGHAT and CDR2 is FQNNGV in the germline V gene. Trimming stripped 8 bases from V and 3 bases from J, with 13 bases between. The CDR3 nucleotides read TGTGCCAGCGGGGTGAGGGTAGACACTGAAGCTTTCTTT. It encodes CASGVRVDTEAFF.

This chain uses TRBV5-5 with TRBJ2-7; tentatively, D is TRBD2 (6 bases). V lost 1 base and J lost 3, with 11 bases in between. Germline lookup yields CDR1 SGHKS and CDR2 YYEKEE (reference sequence). The CDR3 has 14 residues. The CDR3 nucleotides are TGTGCCAGCAGCTTGCAGTTGGGACTCTACGAGCAGTACTTC. Translated, it gives CASSLQLGLYEQYF.

The genes are TRBV5-1 and TRBJ1-2; 9 positions agree with TRBD1. Per germline, CDR1 SGHRS and CDR2 YFSETQ. J lost 5 bases, V lost 3 bases, and 8 bases had no gene match. CDR3 length: 15 residues. CDR3 in amino acids: CASSSGTGLWYGYTF. CDR3 nucleotide sequence: TGCGCCAGCAGCTCTGGGACAGGGCTTTGGTATGGCTACACCTTC.

This chain connects TRBV2 to TRBJ2-5; 12 positions agree with TRBD2. Germline V gene sequence: CDR1 SNHLY, CDR2 FYNNEI. With 4 bases clipped from V and 5 bases from J, the junction kept 8 bases outside the gene matches. This CDR3 contains 16 residues. The CDR3 DNA reads as TGTGCCAGCAGTGGGTCTAGCGGGAGGGCCGGGGAGACCCAGTACTTC. It translates to CASSGSSGRAGETQYF.

The V and J genes are TRBV11-3 and TRBJ2-1; 16 bases map to TRBD2. The V and J ends lost 4 bases and 8 bases, in that order; junction bases with no gene match: 2. CDR1 SGHNT and CDR2 YENEEA come from the germline V gene. The CDR3 has 15 amino acids. This CDR3 is CASSSGLAGGHEQFF. CDR3 nucleotide sequence: TGTGCCAGCAGCTCGGGACTAGCGGGAGGGCATGAGCAGTTCTTC.

J is TRBJ1-1 and V is TRBV7-2; tentatively, D is TRBD1 (6 bases). This CDR3 contains 14 residues. V was clipped by 4 bases and J by 3 bases, with 12 bases between them. Germline CDR1 SGHTA, CDR2 FQGNSA. CDR3 amino acids: CASSSRGGYTEAFF. In nucleotides, the CDR3 is TGTGCCAGCAGCTCCCGAGGGGGTTACACTGAAGCTTTCTTT.

V and J are TRBV19 and TRBJ2-5; no firm D call. The CDR3 is 13 amino acids. Germline assignment: CDR1 LNHDA and CDR2 SQIVND (reference sequence). Trimming took off 3 bases at V and 5 bases at J, with 10 bases between the two ends. The CDR3: CASSMIGGETQYF. The DNA of the CDR3 is TGTGCCAGTAGTATGATTGGCGGCGAGACCCAGTACTTC.

The J gene is TRBJ2-7, the V gene TRBV3-1 (or the pseudogene TRBV3-2); 9 nucleotides match TRBD2. CDR3 length equals 16 residues. Trimming removed 2 bases from V and 2 bases from J; junction bases left unmatched: 7. Germline assignment: CDR1 LGHDT and CDR2 YNNKEL (reference sequence). CDR3: CASSQSGGRAPYEQYF. CDR3 in DNA: TGTGCCAGCAGCCAATCGGGCGGGAGGGCCCCCTACGAGCAGTACTTC.

This clone came up a few times. The chain joins TRBV6-5 to TRBJ2-2; D remains unclear. CDR3 length: 14 residues. Trimming removed 2 bases from V and 0 bases from J, with 4 bases in between. Germline V gene lookup returns CDR1 MNHEY and CDR2 SVGAGI. The CDR3 nucleotides are TGTGCCAGCAGTTACCAGTCGAACACCGGGGAGCTGTTTTTT. This gives the protein CASSYQSNTGELFF.